This T cell receptor (beta chain) was recorded in a study of blood T cells in healthy people across ages. Ranging in age from roughly 6 to 100, the donors were healthy Caucasian individuals from Russia. Every sample yielded at least 7 million isolated PBMCs. Trimming pared 1 base from V and 0 bases from J, leaving 13 bases between. In germline, CDR1 is SEHNR, CDR2 FQNEAQ (reference sequence). The CDR3 is made up of 18 amino acids. Sample-barcoded 5' priming and a J-beta primer mix drove a second PCR of roughly 6 to 12 cycles. TCRdb passed the 5' RACE reads through MiXCR, listing each CDR3 protein once. The sample carries roughly 1,300,000 distinct CDR3 sequences, 59% recorded once.

V gene TRBV7-9 combines with J gene TRBJ2-6; D not certain. The sequencing sample was made of blood. The receptor was isolated from a man younger than 35 in good health. The CDR3 loop is CASSLDGVTPSGANVLTF. The CDR3 coding sequence is TGTGCCAGCAGCTTAGATGGCGTTACCCCCTCTGGGGCCAACGTCCTGACTTTC.